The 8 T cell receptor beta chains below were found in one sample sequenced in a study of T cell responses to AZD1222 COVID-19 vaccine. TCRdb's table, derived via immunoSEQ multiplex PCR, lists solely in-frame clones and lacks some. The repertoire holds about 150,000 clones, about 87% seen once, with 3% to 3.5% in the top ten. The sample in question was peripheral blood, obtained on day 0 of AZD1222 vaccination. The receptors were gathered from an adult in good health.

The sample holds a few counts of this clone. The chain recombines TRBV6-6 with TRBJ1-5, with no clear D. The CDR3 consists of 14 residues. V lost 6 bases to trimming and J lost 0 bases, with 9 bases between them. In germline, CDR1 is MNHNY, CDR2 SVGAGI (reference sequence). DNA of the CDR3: TGTGCCAGCAGGGCCGATAATAGCAATCAGCCCCAGCATTTT. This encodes CASRADNSNQPQHF.

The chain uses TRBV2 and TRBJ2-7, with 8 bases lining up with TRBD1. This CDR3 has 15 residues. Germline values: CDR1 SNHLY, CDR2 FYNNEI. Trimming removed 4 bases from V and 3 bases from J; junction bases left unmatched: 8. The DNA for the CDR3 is TGTGCCAGCAGTGTAGGAACAGGGGGAGGCTACGAGCAGTACTTC. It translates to CASSVGTGGGYEQYF.

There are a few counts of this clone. The CDR3 bases are TGTGCCAGCAGCTTACGACAGGGCGCCTCCTACGAGCAGTACTTC. It translates to CASSLRQGASYEQYF. The chain recombines TRBV11-2 with TRBJ2-7; 7 nucleotides agree with TRBD1. J was trimmed by 0 bases and V by 2 bases; bases with no gene match: 4. Germline assignment: CDR1 SGHAT and CDR2 FQNNGV. CDR3 length: 15 residues.

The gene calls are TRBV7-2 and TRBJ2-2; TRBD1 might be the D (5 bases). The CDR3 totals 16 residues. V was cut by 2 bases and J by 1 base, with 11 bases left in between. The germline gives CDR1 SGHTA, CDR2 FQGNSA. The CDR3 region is CASSLMPGQNTGELFF. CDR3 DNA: TGTGCCAGCAGCTTAATGCCCGGACAGAACACCGGGGAGCTGTTTTTT. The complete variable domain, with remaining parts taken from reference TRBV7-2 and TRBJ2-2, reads GAGVSQSPSNKVTEKGKDVELRCDPISGHTALYWYRQSLGQGLEFLIYFQGNSAPDKSGLPSDRFSAERTGGSVSTLTIQRTQQEDSAVYLCASSLMPGQNTGELFFGEGSRLTVL.

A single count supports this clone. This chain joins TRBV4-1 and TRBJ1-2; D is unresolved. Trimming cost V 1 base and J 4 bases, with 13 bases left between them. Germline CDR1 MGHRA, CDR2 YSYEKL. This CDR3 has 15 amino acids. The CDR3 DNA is TGCGCCAGCAGCCAAGGGTCGGGTGTCCCCTATGGCTACACCTTC. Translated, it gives CASSQGSGVPYGYTF.

The CDR3 is CASTRDALANYGYTF. CDR3 bases: TGTGCCAGCACCCGGGACGCTTTAGCTAACTATGGCTACACCTTC. This sequence joins TRBV6-5 and TRBJ1-2; D perhaps matches TRBD1 (5 bases). The V end lost 7 bases, the J end lost 0 bases, and 15 bases lay between the germline ends. The CDR3 is 15 amino acids. Germline assignment: CDR1 MNHEY and CDR2 SVGAGI.

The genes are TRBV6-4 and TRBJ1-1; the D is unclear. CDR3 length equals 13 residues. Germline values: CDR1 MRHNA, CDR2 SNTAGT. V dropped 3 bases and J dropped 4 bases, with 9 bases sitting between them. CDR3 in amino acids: CASSEGYGTEAFF. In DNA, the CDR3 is TGTGCCAGCAGTGAAGGGTATGGCACTGAAGCTTTCTTT.

CDR3 nucleotide sequence: TGTGCCAGCAGACTGACAGACTTAGATACGCAGTATTTT. Translating gives CASRLTDLDTQYF. J is TRBJ2-3 and V is TRBV6-5; perhaps TRBD1 as D (5 bases). This CDR3 region has 13 residues. Trimming took 6 bases from V and 5 from J, leaving 12 bases between them. Per the germline V gene, CDR1 is MNHEY and CDR2 is SVGAGI.